This TCR beta chain was recorded in a study of T-cell reconstitution after alpha-beta-depleted transplantation in children. Preparing the TCRbeta library involved the use of unique molecular identifiers. TCRdb itself ran the PCR reads through MiXCR, one entry per CDR3 protein. This table holds about a million distinct CDR3 sequences, under 30% found once. There are a few counts of this clonotype. The germline V gene encodes CDR1 SGHRS and CDR2 YFSETQ. This CDR3 contains 13 residues. Trimming left V 4 bases short and J 6 bases short, with 10 bases between. Source: PBMCs, mostly from graft donor cells, taken 360 days after TCRalphabeta/CD19-depleted stem cell transplant. The V call is TRBV5-1, the J call TRBJ1-4; D is unclear. The sequence came from a boy under three years old who had a stem cell transplant for SCID, so the T cells may come from the graft donor. In DNA, the CDR3 is TGCGCCAGCAGCAGGAGACCAGATGAAAAACTGTTTTTT. Its protein product is CASSRRPDEKLFF.